The source of this T cell receptor beta chain is a study of beta chain features in type 1 diabetes listed by TCRdb under 2018. Context from the whole study: Mean age, gender distribution, total cell number and subset yield were not different between patients and healthy donors. The study compared the TCRB repertoires of sorted circulating CD4+ T cell subsets in recently diagnosed type 1 diabetes patients with those in matched healthy donors. A total of approximately 110,000,000 sorted cells were examined across all samples, and a strong correlation was observed between cell number per subset and RNA yield. Naive and central memory subsets were obtained from all 28 donors, but regulatory and stem cell-like memory subsets were isolated from only 8 patients and roughly 8 healthy donors.

This clone was seen a few times. Its antigen specificity is not known. The sample holds no much larger clone one base away, and base qualities are not on file. A single peripheral blood draw of about 116 mL on average was collected from each donor into heparinised tubes. Naive, central memory, regulatory and stem cell-like memory CD4+ T cells were sorted on a BD FACSAria II using a panel including CD45RO, CCR7, CD25, CD127, CD95 and CD27. Purity was above 95% for every sorted population. PBMCs were isolated immediately by Lymphoprep density gradient centrifugation and stained directly without culture. So that batch effects would be minimized, each experiment stained and sorted samples in pairs, pairing one healthy donor with one patient. The High Capacity cDNA Reverse Transcription Kit was used to reverse transcribe all of the isolated RNA, meaning that expressed TCRB transcripts were what got sequenced. Deep immunoSEQ sequencing was applied to naive, central memory and regulatory T cell samples, giving an average of approximately 4 million total reads per sample. After sorted cells were lysed in RLT buffer, RNA was extracted with DNase-treated RNeasy Micro or Mini kits, with the choice depending on cell number. To prevent cross-contamination, every cell subset was processed on its own, while patient and healthy donor samples were processed together. Using the immunoSEQ multiplex PCR, TCRB sequences were amplified from cDNA into 87-bp fragments spanning the CDR3 region. Amplicons were sequenced on the Illumina HiSeq platform. The study's processing was this. Synthetic template baselines were used to correct PCR bias computationally, reads within Hamming distance 2 were collapsed together, and singletons that could not be merged were discarded. Reads were aligned against IMGT to assign V, D and J genes, CDR3 length and insertions or deletions at six rearrangement sites. Within each subset, clonotype counts were normalized to the number of sorted cells before true diversity and Gini coefficients were calculated with the tcR R package. Repertoire sharing was quantified using the overlap coefficient calculated on TCRB nucleotide sequences. Out-of-frame TCRB sequences from naive cells were analyzed to stand in for the pre-selection repertoire. In TCRdb, the immuneACCESS table is reduced to in-frame sequences with V and J assigned. These tables do not hold every clone; where another copy was compared, an unresolved V gene accounts for under half, and the others remain unexplained. V and J calls and clone size are as listed in that table; D and trimming were resolved from the DNA. This sample lists 500,000 to 800,000 clones; about an eighth were detected once. The ten largest clones take up over 0.1% of the sample.

V has 0 bases trimmed and J has 9 bases trimmed; junction bases matching no gene number 12. Per the germline V gene, LGHNA is the CDR1 and YNFKEQ is the CDR2. Reading from cysteine to phenylalanine, the CDR3 counts 17 amino acids. Only CDR3 DNA remains: 51 bases, in frame from the first base. Paper-wide results and their limitations: Only small numbers of individuals were included in the HLA sub-analyses, which left unresolved whether HLA type had any influence on TCRB rearrangement. Naive, central memory and regulatory TCRB repertoires appeared to be more alike among patients than among healthy donors. A moderate but significant shortening of TCRB CDR3 length was observed in type 1 diabetes patients in all four CD4+ subsets. Because cDNA was sequenced instead of genomic DNA, highly expressing activated cells could be over-represented, though the groups showed no difference in activation or CD3 levels. At VDJ recombination sites, patients with type 1 diabetes made fewer insertions and deleted more nucleotides, a pattern implying thymic rearrangement abnormalities. PCR might favor shorter templates, but patient and control samples were amplified and corrected together, so any skew would affect both groups equally.

Sequencing input: naive CD4+ T cells from blood. The sample's cell subset or site label, in plain terms: true naive CD4+ T cells. The chain uses TRBV4-2 and TRBJ2-4, with 9 bases matching TRBD1. This clonotype originated in a man aged 25 to 45 with type 1 diabetes. The DNA reads as follows: TGTGCCAGCAGCCAAGATGTAACAGGGGGCTCTAGAACCATTCAGTACTTC. Its translation reads: CASSQDVTGGSRTIQYF.